The present T cell receptor beta chain was sequenced within a study of T-cell reconstitution after alpha-beta-depleted transplantation in children. Study results and caveats: T-cell counts and diversity were attributed mostly to newly produced T cells one year after transplant. Some patients owed their high day-60 TCRbeta diversity to surviving recipient T cells and thymic progenitors. Several hundred expanded graft clones reportedly gave rise to the alpha-beta T cells present about two months after transplant.

Of note for this clonotype: Its antigen is as yet unknown.

After removal of 0 bases from V and 8 bases from J, the junction contained 7 bases not matched to a gene. The CDR3 extends over 16 amino acids. The germline CDR1 and CDR2 sequences are SGHRS and YFSETQ. Unique molecular identifiers were incorporated during preparation of the TCRbeta library. In TCRdb, the PCR reads were re-called with MiXCR into one record per CDR3 protein. This sample carries 610,000 or so distinct CDR3 sequences, roughly a quarter of them seen once, and the ten largest clones take 30% to 40%. Sequencing was performed on PBMCs, taken before TCRalphabeta/CD19-depleted stem cell transplant. The source is a boy younger than two with Wiskott-Aldrich syndrome, due to receive a stem cell transplant. The chain carries TRBV5-1 and TRBJ2-1; 11 nucleotides align to TRBD2. Written as DNA, the CDR3 is TGCGCCAGCAGCTTGGGATTTAGCGGGAGGGCTGATGAGCAGTTCTTC. It is translated as CASSLGFSGRADEQFF.